The clone carrying this T cell receptor beta chain was recorded many times. This CDR3 spans 12 amino acids. V was cut by 2 bases and J by 6 bases, with 7 bases left in between. Looked up from germline, CDR1 is SNHLY and CDR2 is FYNNEI. The time point here: blood at routine non-recurrence follow-up after resection. MiXCR, run by TCRdb on the 5' RACE reads, gives a single entry per CDR3 protein. The sample holds about 36,000 distinct CDR3 sequences, around 7.6% seen once. These data come from a study of spatial heterogeneity in lung cancer. At the level of the study: More beta-chain than alpha-chain sequences were consistently detected.

The sequence was collected from a male donor with early-stage non-small cell lung cancer. The rearrangement joins TRBV2 to TRBJ1-2; D call uncertain. The material was PBMCs, obtained at follow-up. CDR3 amino acids: CASSEFGDGYTF. DNA of the CDR3: TGTGCCAGCAGTGAATTTGGCGATGGCTACACCTTC.